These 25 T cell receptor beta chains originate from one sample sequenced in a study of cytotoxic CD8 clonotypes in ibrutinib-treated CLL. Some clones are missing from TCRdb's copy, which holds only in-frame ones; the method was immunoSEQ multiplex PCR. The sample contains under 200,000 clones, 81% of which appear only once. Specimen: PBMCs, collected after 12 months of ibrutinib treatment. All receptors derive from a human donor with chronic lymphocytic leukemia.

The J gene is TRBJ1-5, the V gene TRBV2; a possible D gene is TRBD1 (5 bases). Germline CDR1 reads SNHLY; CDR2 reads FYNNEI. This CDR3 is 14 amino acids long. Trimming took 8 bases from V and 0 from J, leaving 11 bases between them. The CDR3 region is CASSGPRSNQPQHF. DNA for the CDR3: TGTGCCAGCTCGGGGCCGCGTAGCAATCAGCCCCAGCATTTT.

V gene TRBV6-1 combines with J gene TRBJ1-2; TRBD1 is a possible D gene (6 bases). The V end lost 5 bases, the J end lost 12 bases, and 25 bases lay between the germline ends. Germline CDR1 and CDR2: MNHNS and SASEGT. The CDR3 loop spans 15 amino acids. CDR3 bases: TGTGCCAGCAGTCCCGAATTGACAGGCTCCCTCCAAAACACCTTC. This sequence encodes CASSPELTGSLQNTF.

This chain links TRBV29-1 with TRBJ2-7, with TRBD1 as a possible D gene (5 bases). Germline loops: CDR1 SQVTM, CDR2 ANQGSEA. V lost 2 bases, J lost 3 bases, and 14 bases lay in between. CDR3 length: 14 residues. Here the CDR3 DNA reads TGCAGCGTTGAAAGCCAGGGCCCTTACTACGAGCAGTACTTC. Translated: CSVESQGPYYEQYF.

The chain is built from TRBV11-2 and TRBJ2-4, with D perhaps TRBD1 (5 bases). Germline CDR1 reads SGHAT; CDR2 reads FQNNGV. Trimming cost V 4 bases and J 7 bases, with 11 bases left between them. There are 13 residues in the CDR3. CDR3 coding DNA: TGTGCCAGCAGCTCCTATTCAGGGAACATTCAGTACTTC. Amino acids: CASSSYSGNIQYF.

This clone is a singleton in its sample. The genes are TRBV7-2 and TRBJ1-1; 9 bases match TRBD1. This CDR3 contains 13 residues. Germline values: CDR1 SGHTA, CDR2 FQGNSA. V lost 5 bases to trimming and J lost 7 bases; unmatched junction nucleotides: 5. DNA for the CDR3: TGTGCCAGCAGCGGGACAGGGTTGGTTGAAGCTTTCTTT. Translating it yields CASSGTGLVEAFF.

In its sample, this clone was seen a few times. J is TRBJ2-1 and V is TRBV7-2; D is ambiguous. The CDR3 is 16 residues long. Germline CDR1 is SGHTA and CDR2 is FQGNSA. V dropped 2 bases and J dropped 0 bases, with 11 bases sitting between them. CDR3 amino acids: CASSLLDGSSYNEQFF. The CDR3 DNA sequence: TGTGCCAGCAGCTTATTGGACGGAAGCTCCTACAATGAGCAGTTCTTC.

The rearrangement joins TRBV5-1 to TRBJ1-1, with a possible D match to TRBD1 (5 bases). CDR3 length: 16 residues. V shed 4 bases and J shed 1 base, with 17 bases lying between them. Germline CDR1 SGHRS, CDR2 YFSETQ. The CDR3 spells CASSLREGSGNTEAFF. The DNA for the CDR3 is TGCGCCAGCAGCCTCAGGGAGGGATCAGGGAACACTGAAGCTTTCTTT.

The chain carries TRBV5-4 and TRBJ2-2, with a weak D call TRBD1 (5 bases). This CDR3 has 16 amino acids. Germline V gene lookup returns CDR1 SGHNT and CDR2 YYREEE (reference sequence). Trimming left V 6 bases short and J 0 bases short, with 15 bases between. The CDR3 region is CASKQDVATNTGELFF. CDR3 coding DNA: TGTGCCAGCAAACAGGATGTCGCCACGAACACCGGGGAGCTGTTTTTT. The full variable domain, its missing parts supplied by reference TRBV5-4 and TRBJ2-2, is ETGVTQSPTHLIKTRGQQVTLRCSSQSGHNTVSWYQQALGQGPQFIFQYYREEENGRGNFPPRFSGLQFPNYSSELNVNALELDDSALYLCASKQDVATNTGELFFGEGSRLTVL.

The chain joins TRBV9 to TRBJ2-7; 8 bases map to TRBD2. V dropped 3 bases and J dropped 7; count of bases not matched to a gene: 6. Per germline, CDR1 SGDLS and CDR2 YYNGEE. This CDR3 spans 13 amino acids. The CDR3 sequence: CASSGNSGTEQYF. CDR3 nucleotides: TGTGCCAGCAGCGGAAATAGCGGGACGGAGCAGTACTTC.

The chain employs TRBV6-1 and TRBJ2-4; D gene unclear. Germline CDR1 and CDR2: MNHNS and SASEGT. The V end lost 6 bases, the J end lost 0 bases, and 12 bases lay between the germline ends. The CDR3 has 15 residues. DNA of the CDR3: TGTGCCAGCAGCGGCTCCGGATTAGCCAAAAACATTCAGTACTTC. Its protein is CASSGSGLAKNIQYF.

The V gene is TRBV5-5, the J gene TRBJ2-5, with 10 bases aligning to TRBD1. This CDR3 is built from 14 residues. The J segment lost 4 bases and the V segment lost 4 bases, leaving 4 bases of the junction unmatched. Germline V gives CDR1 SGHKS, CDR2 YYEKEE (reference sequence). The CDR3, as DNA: TGTGCCAGCAGCGTCCGGGACAGGGGAGAGACCCAGTACTTC. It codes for CASSVRDRGETQYF.

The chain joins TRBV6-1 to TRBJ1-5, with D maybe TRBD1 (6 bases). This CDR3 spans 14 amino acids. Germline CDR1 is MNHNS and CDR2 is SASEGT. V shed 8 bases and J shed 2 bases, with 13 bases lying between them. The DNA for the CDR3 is TGTGCCAGCTTGGGGGCGCGGGGCAATCAGCCCCAGCATTTT. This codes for CASLGARGNQPQHF.

The CDR3 region is CASSIGTGYQETQYF. CDR3 in DNA: TGCGCCAGCAGCATAGGGACAGGGTATCAAGAGACCCAGTACTTC. This rearrangement joins TRBV5-1 to TRBJ2-5, with 9 bases lining up with TRBD1. Germline values: CDR1 SGHRS, CDR2 YFSETQ. The CDR3 consists of 15 residues. Trimming cost V 4 bases and J 2 bases; bases outside gene matches: 6.

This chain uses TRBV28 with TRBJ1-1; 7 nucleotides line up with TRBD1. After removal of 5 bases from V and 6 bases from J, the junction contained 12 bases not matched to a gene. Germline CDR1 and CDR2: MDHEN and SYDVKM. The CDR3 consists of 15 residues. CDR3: CASSTPDRVGSEAFF. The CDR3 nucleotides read TGTGCCAGCAGTACCCCCGACAGGGTTGGGTCTGAAGCTTTCTTT.

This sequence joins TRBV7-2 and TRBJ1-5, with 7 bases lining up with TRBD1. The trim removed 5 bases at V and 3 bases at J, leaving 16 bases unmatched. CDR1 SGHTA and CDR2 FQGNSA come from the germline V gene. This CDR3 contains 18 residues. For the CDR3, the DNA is TGTGCCAGCAGCCCGCGTAGTACAGGGGTAGTTAACAATCAGCCCCAGCATTTT. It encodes CASSPRSTGVVNNQPQHF.

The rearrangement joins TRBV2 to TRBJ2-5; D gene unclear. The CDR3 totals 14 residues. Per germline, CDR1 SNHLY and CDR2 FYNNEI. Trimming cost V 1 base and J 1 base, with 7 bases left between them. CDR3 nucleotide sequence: TGTGCCAGCAGTGAAGAACTCACCCAAGAGACCCAGTACTTC. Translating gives CASSEELTQETQYF.

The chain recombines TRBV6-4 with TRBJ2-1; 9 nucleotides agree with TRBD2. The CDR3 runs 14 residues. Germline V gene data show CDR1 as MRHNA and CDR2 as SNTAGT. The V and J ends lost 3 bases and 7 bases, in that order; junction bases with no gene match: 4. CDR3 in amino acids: CASSDHLAGNEQFF. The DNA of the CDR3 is TGTGCCAGCAGTGATCACCTAGCGGGAAATGAGCAGTTCTTC.

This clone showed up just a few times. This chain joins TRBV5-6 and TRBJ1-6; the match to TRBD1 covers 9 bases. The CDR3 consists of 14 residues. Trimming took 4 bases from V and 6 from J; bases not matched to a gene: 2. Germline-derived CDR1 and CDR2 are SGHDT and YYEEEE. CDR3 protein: CASSTGQGNSPLHF. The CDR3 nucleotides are TGTGCCAGCAGCACGGGACAGGGTAATTCACCCCTCCACTTT.

CDR3 coding DNA: TGTGCCAGCAGTGAGCCAGGGGCTGGAAACACCATATATTTT. Translation: CASSEPGAGNTIYF. The rearrangement links TRBV6-1 to TRBJ1-3, with D perhaps matching TRBD1 (6 bases). CDR3 length: 14 residues. V was shortened by 3 bases and J by 2 bases, with 8 bases between the two germline ends. Germline V CDR1 and CDR2: MNHNS, SASEGT.

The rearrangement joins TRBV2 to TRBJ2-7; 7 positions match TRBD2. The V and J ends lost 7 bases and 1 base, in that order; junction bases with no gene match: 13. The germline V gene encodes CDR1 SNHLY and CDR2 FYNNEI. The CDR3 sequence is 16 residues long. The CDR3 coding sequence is TGTGCCAGCAAGCCCCGGCGGGGGTTACCGTCCTACGAGCAGTACTTC. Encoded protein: CASKPRRGLPSYEQYF.

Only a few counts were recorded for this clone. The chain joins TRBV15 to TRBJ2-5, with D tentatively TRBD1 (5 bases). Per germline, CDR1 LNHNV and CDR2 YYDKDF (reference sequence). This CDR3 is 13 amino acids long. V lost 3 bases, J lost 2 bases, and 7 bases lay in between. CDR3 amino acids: CATSSRDQETQYF. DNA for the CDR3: TGTGCCACCAGCAGCAGGGATCAAGAGACCCAGTACTTC.

The CDR3 loop reads CASSSNHIKQSNQPQHF. DNA for the CDR3: TGTGCCAGCAGTTCGAACCATATAAAGCAGAGCAATCAGCCCCAGCATTTT. The rearrangement uses TRBV28 and TRBJ1-5, with D hard to call. Per the germline V gene, CDR1 is MDHEN and CDR2 is SYDVKM. V was pared by 4 bases and J by 1 base, with 17 bases between. The CDR3 loop spans 17 amino acids.

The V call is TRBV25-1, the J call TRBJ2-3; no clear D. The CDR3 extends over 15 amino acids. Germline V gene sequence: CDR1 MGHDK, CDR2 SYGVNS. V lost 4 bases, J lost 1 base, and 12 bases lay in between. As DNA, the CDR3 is TGTGCCAGCAGTGTTGGGTTGGACCGCACAGATACGCAGTATTTT. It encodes CASSVGLDRTDTQYF.

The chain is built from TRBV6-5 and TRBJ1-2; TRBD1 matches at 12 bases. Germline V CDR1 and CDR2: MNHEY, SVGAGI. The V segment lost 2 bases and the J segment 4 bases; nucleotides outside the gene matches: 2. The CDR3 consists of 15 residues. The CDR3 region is CASSYGTGGIYGYTF. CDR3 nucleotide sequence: TGTGCCAGCAGTTACGGGACAGGGGGCATCTATGGCTACACCTTC.

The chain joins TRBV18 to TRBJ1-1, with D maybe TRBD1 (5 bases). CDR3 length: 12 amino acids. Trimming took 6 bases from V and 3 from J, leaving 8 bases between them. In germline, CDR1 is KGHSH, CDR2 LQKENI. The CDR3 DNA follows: TGTGCCAGCTCCCAGGGTTACACTGAAGCTTTCTTT. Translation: CASSQGYTEAFF.